These T cell receptor beta chains were read from a single sample in a study of blood T cell repertoires in COVID-19. Method: immunoSEQ multiplex PCR; TCRdb's copy keeps in-frame clones and lacks some. The sample includes about 250,000 clones, roughly 82% seen only once; the top ten take approximately 6%. The sample comprised peripheral blood. The source of these receptors is a woman older than 75 with COVID-19, enrolled during active disease. CDR3s include the opening cysteine and the closing phenylalanine or tryptophan. The D gene is left open where the match is weak. Clone size is not always given. Where it is, it says once, few, many or a class for expanded clones.

-,TRBV15,TRBJ1-4,-,TGTGCCACCAGCAGATCCAACAGGGAATTCACCACTAATGAAAAACTGTTTTTT,CATSRSNREFTTNEKLFF
-,TRBV25-1,TRBJ2-1,-,TGTGCCAGCAGTGGAGGTCTTTGGGGGCAGAGCAATGAGCAGTTCTTC,CASSGGLWGQSNEQFF
-,TRBV5-5,TRBJ1-2,-,TGTGCCAGCAGCTTGGGGGCAGTCGGTAACTATGGCTACACCTTC,CASSLGAVGNYGYTF
-,TRBV5-1,TRBJ1-4,-,TGCGCCAGCAGCCCAGGACAGCTCGGGGAAAAACTGTTTTTT,CASSPGQLGEKLFF
once,TRBV4-2,TRBJ1-6,TRBD1,TGTGCCAGCAGCCAACGAGCAGGGACAGATTCACCCCTCCACTTT,CASSQRAGTDSPLHF
-,TRBV2,TRBJ1-4,TRBD1,TGTGCCAGTCATCCGACAGGGACTCGGGAAAAACTGTTTTTT,CASHPTGTREKLFF
-,TRBV4-3,TRBJ2-1,TRBD1,TGCGCCAGCAGCCAAGGACAGGGGGCAGAAGAGCAGTTCTTC,CASSQGQGAEEQFF
-,TRBV7-2,TRBJ2-2,TRBD1,TGTGCCAGCAGCTTAGTAGGGACAGGGTACACCGGGGAGCTGTTTTTT,CASSLVGTGYTGELFF
-,TRBV30,TRBJ1-4,-,TGTGCCTGGACGGGGGTTACTAATGAAAAACTGTTTTTT,CAWTGVTNEKLFF
few,TRBV28,TRBJ1-2,-,TGTGCCAGCAGTTTTGGGCAGCTTAACTATGGCTACACCTTC,CASSFGQLNYGYTF
-,TRBV4-1,TRBJ2-3,TRBD2,TGCGCCAGCAGCCAAATATCCCGATCGACTAGCGGCACAGATACGCAGTATTTT,CASSQISRSTSGTDTQYF
-,TRBV6-5,TRBJ1-4,-,-,CASSSSTGGRWEKLFF
-,TRBV7-9,TRBJ1-1,-,TGTGCCAGCAGCTTAGGAGAGATGAACACTGAAGCTTTCTTT,CASSLGEMNTEAFF
once,TRBV28,TRBJ2-3,-,TGTGCCAGCAGTTCCCATGGGACTAGCACAGATACGCAGTATTTT,CASSSHGTSTDTQYF
-,TRBV2,TRBJ2-7,-,TGTGCCAGCAGTGAACAGAACTACGAGCAGTACTTC,CASSEQNYEQYF
-,TRBV5-4,TRBJ1-1,-,TGTGCCAGCACCTCCGACACTGAAGCTTTCTTT,CASTSDTEAFF
-,TRBV6-2/TRBV6-3,TRBJ2-3,TRBD2,TGTGCCAGCAGTTTTGCCTCGACTAGCGGGACTTTGTCTGCAGATACGCAGTATTTT,CASSFASTSGTLSADTQYF
-,TRBV28,TRBJ2-7,TRBD1,TGTGCCAGCAGTCTGACAGGGTCCAACGAGCAGTACTTC,CASSLTGSNEQYF
few,TRBV10-1,TRBJ1-1,TRBD1,TGCGCCAGCAGTGAGGTTGACAGGGTTGGAACTGAAGCTTTCTTT,CASSEVDRVGTEAFF
once,TRBV5-4,TRBJ2-7,-,TGTGCCAGCAGCCTTAGGGGGGCGGGGGCGGTCTACGAGCAGTACTTC,CASSLRGAGAVYEQYF
-,TRBV3-1/TRBV3-2,TRBJ1-4,TRBD1,TGTGCCAGCAGCCTCCCCTCAGGGGGGCAGGATGAAAAACTGTTTTTT,CASSLPSGGQDEKLFF
-,TRBV27,TRBJ2-7,TRBD1,TGTGCCAGCTCTTTAGACAGGGGGCTCTACGAGCAGTACTTC,CASSLDRGLYEQYF
-,TRBV2,TRBJ2-7,-,TGTGCCAGCAAGCGTGGGAGCTCCTACGAGCAGTACTTC,CASKRGSSYEQYF
-,TRBV3-1/TRBV3-2,TRBJ1-2,-,TGTGCCAGCAGCCAAGAGTTGGGCAGGAGGTTCTTTTTC,CASSQELGRRFFF
-,TRBV7-2,TRBJ2-5,-,TGTGCCAGCAGACAGTCGTCTCAAGAGACCCAGTACTTC,CASRQSSQETQYF
-,TRBV7-2,TRBJ1-5,-,TGTGCCAGCAGCTTAAATCAGGGGCGTCAGCCCCAGCATTTT,CASSLNQGRQPQHF
-,TRBV11-2,TRBJ1-1,-,TGTGCCAGCAGCTTAGGTGCGGGAACTGAAGCTTTCTTT,CASSLGAGTEAFF
-,TRBV5-1,TRBJ2-3,TRBD2,TGCGCCAGCAGCACTAGCGGGGGTCAACATACGCAGTATTTT,CASSTSGGQHTQYF
-,TRBV19,TRBJ1-6,TRBD1,TGTGCCAGTAGCCGAGGACAGGGAAGGTCACCCCTCCACTTT,CASSRGQGRSPLHF
few,TRBV28,TRBJ1-2,TRBD1,TGTGCCAGCAGCTGGGACAGGGAGAAGTATGGCTACACCTTC,CASSWDREKYGYTF
-,TRBV5-1,TRBJ2-5,TRBD2,TGCGCCAGCAGCGTGTCGGGACTAGCGGAGACCCAGTACTTC,CASSVSGLAETQYF
-,TRBV11-2,TRBJ1-4,-,TGTGCCAGCAGCTCGGGTCTAAATGAAAAACTGTTTTTT,CASSSGLNEKLFF
-,TRBV4-3,TRBJ1-1,TRBD1,TGCGCCAGCAGCCCGCAGGGGGGGAACACTGAAGCTTTCTTT,CASSPQGGNTEAFF
-,TRBV6-4,TRBJ1-2,-,TGTGCCAGCAGTGGCGGGGGTGGCTACACCTTC,CASSGGGGYTF